These 20 T cell receptor beta chains share one sample of origin, sequenced in a study of blood T cell repertoires in COVID-19. Profiled with immunoSEQ multiplex PCR; TCRdb holds only in-frame clones, not every one. The data show about 260,000 clones, with more than 85% seen just once and around 3.6% held by the top ten. The sequenced material came from peripheral blood. These receptors were collected from a man aged 18 to 35 with active or convalescent COVID-19.

This chain uses TRBV11-2 with TRBJ2-3; 12 bases fit TRBD2. Trimming took 2 bases from V and 1 from J; bases not matched to a gene: 10. There are 19 residues in the CDR3. Per the germline V gene, CDR1 is SGHAT and CDR2 is FQNNGV. The CDR3 nucleotides read TGTGCCAGCAGCTTAAGGGGGCCTAGCGGGAGGGGACGCACAGATACGCAGTATTTT. Its translation is CASSLRGPSGRGRTDTQYF.

The V and J genes are TRBV9 and TRBJ2-2; a weak D match, TRBD2 (6 bases). V was clipped by 3 bases and J by 2 bases, with 11 bases between them. This CDR3 is 15 amino acids long. Germline V gene sequence: CDR1 SGDLS, CDR2 YYNGEE. CDR3 residues: CASSDSGGNTGELFF. DNA of the CDR3: TGTGCCAGCAGCGATAGCGGAGGTAACACCGGGGAGCTGTTTTTT.

The rearrangement links TRBV2 to TRBJ2-7, with a weak D call TRBD1 (5 bases). Germline V CDR1 and CDR2: SNHLY, FYNNEI. This CDR3 contains 11 residues. V was shortened by 8 bases and J by 11 bases, with 16 bases between the two germline ends. The chain's CDR3 is CASELQGPKYF. The CDR3 bases are TGTGCCAGCGAGCTCCAGGGTCCTAAGTACTTC.

CDR3 residues: CSVGGRDKDTQYF. The CDR3 DNA follows: TGCAGCGTTGGGGGCAGGGATAAAGATACGCAGTATTTT. The rearrangement joins TRBV29-1 to TRBJ2-3; a weak D match, TRBD1 (5 bases). V lost 4 bases to trimming and J lost 5 bases, with 13 bases between them. Germline V lookup: CDR1 SQVTM, CDR2 ANQGSEA. The CDR3 is 13 amino acids.

This clone has just one count. This chain joins TRBV11-1 and TRBJ1-2; 7 bases match TRBD1. The CDR3 consists of 12 residues. Germline trimming cut 5 bases from V and 8 bases from J; bases unmatched to any gene: 5. Germline V gives CDR1 SGHAT, CDR2 FQDESV (reference sequence). CDR3 protein: CASSSSTGGYTF. The CDR3 nucleotides read TGTGCCAGCAGCAGTTCGACAGGGGGCTACACCTTC.

In its sample, this clone was seen once. The J gene is TRBJ2-1, the V gene TRBV9, with no clear D. The CDR3 runs to 13 residues. CDR1 is SGDLS and CDR2 is YYNGEE in the germline V gene. Trimming took off 7 bases at V and 8 bases at J, with 16 bases between the two ends. For the CDR3, the DNA is TGTGCCAGCGGCGAGCGTTTAATGGATGAGCAGTTCTTC. The encoded protein is CASGERLMDEQFF.

This chain connects TRBV6-6 to TRBJ2-5, with 8 nucleotides matching TRBD2. Germline assignment: CDR1 MNHNY and CDR2 SVGAGI (reference sequence). V shed 10 bases and J 3 bases; nucleotides not matched to a gene: 7. CDR3 length: 13 residues. CDR3 nucleotides: TGTGCCACCGGGGGGGCGGTGGAAGAGACCCAGTACTTC. Translating gives CATGGAVEETQYF.

Only a few counts were recorded for this clone. The gene calls are TRBV3-1 (or the pseudogene TRBV3-2) and TRBJ2-7; D is ambiguous. The CDR3 runs to 14 residues. The germline gives CDR1 LGHDT, CDR2 YNNKEL (reference sequence). V was trimmed by 4 bases and J by 2 bases, leaving 12 bases between them. CDR3 nucleotide sequence: TGTGCCAGCAGCCGTACCCGCGTAACCTACGAGCAGTACTTC. Amino acids: CASSRTRVTYEQYF.

V and J are TRBV10-3 and TRBJ1-2; TRBD1 aligns across 7 bases. This CDR3 contains 14 residues. V shed 5 bases, J shed 1 base, and the junction held 4 bases outside the gene matches. Looked up from germline, CDR1 is ENHRY and CDR2 is SYGVKD. In nucleotides, the CDR3 is TGTGCCATCAGTCCGACAGGGCTTAACTATGGCTACACCTTC. Translation: CAISPTGLNYGYTF.

The V and J genes are TRBV12-3 or TRBV12-4 and TRBJ2-7; D gene ambiguous. CDR3 length equals 12 residues. V gave up 3 bases and J gave up 6 bases, with 9 bases separating them. The CDR3 reads CASSFQTGEQYF. For the CDR3, the DNA is TGTGCCAGCAGTTTCCAGACGGGCGAGCAGTACTTC.

This clone has just a few counts. This rearrangement joins TRBV29-1 to TRBJ2-2, with D possibly TRBD1 on 6 matching bases. The length of the CDR3 is 13 residues. Germline CDR1 and CDR2: SQVTM and ANQGSEA. V shed 1 base and J shed 6 bases, with 9 bases lying between them. The CDR3 sequence is CSVEVGQPGELFF. The DNA of the CDR3 is TGCAGCGTTGAAGTCGGACAGCCCGGGGAGCTGTTTTTT.

This clone has only one observation. The rearrangement uses TRBV11-3 and TRBJ2-7; D remains unclear. The CDR3 loop spans 13 amino acids. Germline CDR1 and CDR2: SGHNT and YENEEA. The V end lost 0 bases, the J end lost 4 bases, and 7 bases lay between the germline ends. The CDR3 nucleotides read TGTGCCAGCAGCTTAGATCCTTTATACGAGCAGTACTTC. This translates into CASSLDPLYEQYF.

V and J are TRBV11-2 and TRBJ2-1; TRBD2 matches at 8 bases. This CDR3 comprises 16 residues. Trimming at V came to 1 base and at J to 5 bases, leaving 7 bases not matched to a gene. Germline CDR1 SGHAT, CDR2 FQNNGV. This chain's CDR3 is CASSLARGGQNNEQFF. CDR3 sequence (DNA): TGTGCCAGCAGCTTAGCACGGGGGGGCCAAAACAATGAGCAGTTCTTC.

The CDR3 protein is CASSDVGGGPRNEQFF. The DNA for the CDR3 is TGTGCCAGCAGTGATGTAGGGGGAGGGCCTCGTAATGAGCAGTTCTTC. This chain connects TRBV2 to TRBJ2-1, with D maybe TRBD2 (7 bases). Germline CDR1 and CDR2: SNHLY and FYNNEI. CDR3 length: 16 amino acids. V was pared by 3 bases and J by 7 bases, with 19 bases between.

The chain recombines TRBV7-7 with TRBJ2-5; tentatively, D is TRBD2 (6 bases). V was shortened by 5 bases and J by 4 bases, with 14 bases between the two germline ends. The V gene's germline CDR1 is SSHAT and CDR2 FNYEAQ (reference sequence). The CDR3 loop spans 14 amino acids. The CDR3: CASSLGRGGETQYF. As DNA, the CDR3 is TGTGCCAGCAGCCTCGGGAGAGGAGGAGAGACCCAGTACTTC.

The genes are TRBV6-5 and TRBJ1-3; no firm D call. Per germline, CDR1 MNHEY and CDR2 SVGAGI. There are 15 residues in the CDR3. The germline V and J ends were trimmed by 2 bases and 0 bases, with 8 bases remaining between them. The CDR3 region is CASSYGYSSGNTIYF. CDR3 bases: TGTGCCAGCAGTTACGGATACAGCTCTGGAAACACCATATATTTT.

The chain has TRBV30 and TRBJ2-5; D gene unclear. Deletions cut 2 bases from V and 5 bases from J, with 9 bases between. Germline CDR1 reads GTSNPN; CDR2 reads SVGIG (reference sequence). This CDR3 is built from 12 residues. The CDR3 loop reads CAWSHQEETQYF. CDR3 bases: TGTGCCTGGAGTCACCAAGAGGAGACCCAGTACTTC.

This clone was observed a handful of times. The chain uses TRBV7-9 and TRBJ2-2; possible D gene TRBD2, 6 bases. V shed 2 bases and J shed 6 bases, with 13 bases lying between them. CDR3 size: 15 residues. The germline gives CDR1 SEHNR, CDR2 FQNEAQ (reference sequence). The CDR3 region has the DNA TGTGCCAGCAGCTTAATGAGGGGAGGATCCGGGGAGCTGTTTTTT. Translation gives CASSLMRGGSGELFF.

The chain uses TRBV12-3 or TRBV12-4 and TRBJ1-5; D is uncertain. The CDR3 has 13 residues. V was pared by 4 bases and J by 8 bases, with 12 bases between. The CDR3 loop reads CASSSFRDKPQHF. CDR3 nucleotides: TGTGCCAGCAGTTCGTTCCGGGATAAGCCCCAGCATTTT.

V is TRBV6-1 and J is TRBJ2-2, with a tentative D call TRBD1 (6 bases). The CDR3 extends over 18 amino acids. Trimming cost V 0 bases and J 6 bases, with 20 bases left between them. Germline lookup yields CDR1 MNHNS and CDR2 SASEGT. Here the CDR3 DNA reads TGTGCCAGCAGTGAAGCCATCGGATTTTACAGGGTCCCCGGGGAGCTGTTTTTT. Its translation: CASSEAIGFYRVPGELFF.